This TCR beta chain is from a study of T cells after yellow fever vaccination. This clonotype was seen ten or more times. Its target is not known. General study points: One caveat is that FACS-sorted repertoires could contain abundant clonotypes contaminating from the bulk population. Weaker overall was a secondary response that nonetheless peaked faster, on day 5 versus 15.

TCRdb re-called the 5' RACE reads through MiXCR, storing one row per CDR3 protein. Of approximately 250,000 distinct CDR3 sequences detected, roughly 3.7% appear once; the ten largest clones hold about 20%. The specimen comprised PBMCs, sampled 15 days after the yellow fever booster vaccination. This TCR derives from a man younger than 30 who received the YFV17D yellow fever vaccine.

The CDR3 DNA is TGTGCCAGCAGCTTGTTTGCAACCGATACGGAAGCTTTCTTT. It codes for CASSLFATDTEAFF. The chain joins TRBV5-5 to TRBJ1-1; D not resolved. The germline V and J ends were trimmed by 1 base and 8 bases, with 15 bases remaining between them. Germline V gives CDR1 SGHKS, CDR2 YYEKEE (reference sequence). The CDR3 spans 14 residues. The whole variable domain, remainder taken from reference TRBV5-5 and TRBJ1-1, is DAGVTQSPTHLIKTRGQQVTLRCSPISGHKSVSWYQQVLGQGPQFIFQYYEKEERGRGNFPDRFSARQFPNYSSELNVNALLLGDSALYLCASSLFATDTEAFFGQGTRLTVV.